This is a list of T cell receptor beta chains from one sample in a study of cytomegalovirus exposure and HLA in healthy donors. Profiled with immunoSEQ multiplex PCR; TCRdb holds only in-frame clones, not every one. Found here are approximately 160,000 clones, approximately 87% of them singletons; the top ten hold roughly 6%. Material for sequencing was PBMCs. These receptors originate from a woman between 25 and 40 years old in good health and CMV-seronegative. The CDR3 runs from the conserved cysteine through the conserved F or W. Each record gives: J gene, V gene, clone size, D gene, CDR3 DNA, CDR3 protein. A D gene is named only where the DNA matches it firmly. Size is stated for part of the rows, as once, few or many counts, or as a class when the clone is expanded.

TRBJ1-5	TRBV19	NA	NA	TGTGCCAGTAGTATACGAGCGAGTAATCAGCCCCAGCATTTT	CASSIRASNQPQHF
TRBJ1-1	TRBV28	NA	NA	TGTGCCAGCAGGCCCGGGGGGCGGGACACTGAAGCTTTCTTT	CASRPGGRDTEAFF
TRBJ2-3	TRBV5-1	NA	TRBD2	TGCGCCAGCAGCTTTTCGCCGAAGGGACTAATTAAGAGTTCGGCAGATACGCAGTATTTT	CASSFSPKGLIKSSADTQYF
TRBJ1-2	TRBV29-1	NA	TRBD1	TGCAGCGTTGTCCCCAGGGGGCCGCCCGGGGGCGGCTACACCTTC	CSVVPRGPPGGGYTF
TRBJ2-7	TRBV4-2	NA	TRBD2	TGTGCCAGCAGCCAAGATCTGTCTTCGGCTAGCGGGGGGATAGTTTACGAGCAGTACTTC	CASSQDLSSASGGIVYEQYF
TRBJ1-2	TRBV13	NA	NA	TGTGCCAGCAGCCGCGGACAGAACTATGGCTACACCTTC	CASSRGQNYGYTF
TRBJ1-1	TRBV27	NA	NA	TGTGCCAGCGGCGATGGCAGGGTAGACACTGAAGCTTTCTTT	CASGDGRVDTEAFF
TRBJ2-7	TRBV11-2	NA	NA	TGTGCCAGCAGCTTGAGATCAGAAAGTCGTACCTACGAGCAGTACTTC	CASSLRSESRTYEQYF
TRBJ2-1	TRBV15	NA	NA	TGTGCCACCAGCAGAATGGGAGGTCCGCACAATGAGCAGTTCTTC	CATSRMGGPHNEQFF
TRBJ1-3	TRBV20-1	few	NA	TGCAGTGCTGGCTCTGGAAACACCATATATTTT	CSAGSGNTIYF
TRBJ2-3	TRBV5-1	few	NA	TGCGCCAGCAGCTTGGTTTCGCTCGGGGGCACAGATACGCAGTATTTT	CASSLVSLGGTDTQYF
TRBJ1-6	TRBV19	NA	NA	TGTGCCACCTCCCCCGGTCAAGGAGTGTACTCACCCCTCCACTTT	CATSPGQGVYSPLHF
TRBJ1-2	TRBV29-1	NA	NA	TGCAGCGTTGAGACAGCCTATGGCTACACCTTC	CSVETAYGYTF
TRBJ2-1	TRBV2	NA	NA	TGTGCCAGAAGGGACTCCCAGACCGAAAATGAGCAGTTCTTC	CARRDSQTENEQFF
TRBJ2-1	TRBV19	NA	TRBD2	TGTGCCAGTAGCCCAAGCGGGATTCTTGTTGGTGAGCAGTTCTTC	CASSPSGILVGEQFF
TRBJ2-7	TRBV18	NA	TRBD1	TGTGCCAGCTCACCACCGGAGGGGACAGGGGTTTTCTTC	CASSPPEGTGVFF
TRBJ1-5	TRBV28	NA	NA	TGTGCCAGCAGTTCTCCAGGGGAAAGACGCAATCAGCCCCAGCATTTT	CASSSPGERRNQPQHF
TRBJ1-4	TRBV2	NA	NA	TGTGCCAGCAGTGAAGGTCAGGGTGGAGAAAAACTGTTTTTT	CASSEGQGGEKLFF
TRBJ2-1	TRBV14	once	NA	TGTGCCAGCAGCCAAGGGAGGGGGCCGCCCTACAATGAGCAGTTCTTC	CASSQGRGPPYNEQFF
TRBJ2-3	TRBV18	NA	NA	TGTGCCAGCTTCGGGGAGCGGTCTAGCACAGATACGCAGTATTTT	CASFGERSSTDTQYF
TRBJ2-7	TRBV4-2	NA	TRBD1	TGTGCCAGCAGCGAACAGACAGGGCCCTACGAGCAGTACTTC	CASSEQTGPYEQYF
TRBJ2-2	TRBV5-4	few	NA	TGTGCCAGCAGCTTGCTACAGGGCTCACAATACACCGGGGAGCTGTTTTTT	CASSLLQGSQYTGELFF
TRBJ1-5	TRBV5-6	NA	NA	TGTGCCAGCAGCTCCAACCTGCATTTT	CASSSNLHF
TRBJ2-7	TRBV28	NA	NA	TGTGCCAGCAGTTTATTCGGGAGAAGGGCCTACGAGCAGTACTTC	CASSLFGRRAYEQYF
TRBJ1-3	TRBV10-3	NA	NA	TGTGCCATCAGCTCAGGACAGAGCTCTGGAAACACCATATATTTT	CAISSGQSSGNTIYF
TRBJ2-7	TRBV7-8	few	NA	TGTGCCAGCAGCTTAGTAGGTCTGGGAAAAGGCTACGAGCAGTACTTC	CASSLVGLGKGYEQYF
TRBJ1-2	TRBV5-6	NA	TRBD1	TGTGCCAGCAGCTTGGGGGCGACAGGGGCGAACTATGGCTACACCTTC	CASSLGATGANYGYTF
TRBJ1-2	TRBV7-2	NA	NA	TGTGCCAGCAGCTCAGGGGTGGGCCTCTATGGCTACACCTTC	CASSSGVGLYGYTF
TRBJ1-1	TRBV15	NA	TRBD1	TGTGCCACCAGCAGACGGACAGGGTTGGGTGGAACTGAAGCTTTCTTT	CATSRRTGLGGTEAFF